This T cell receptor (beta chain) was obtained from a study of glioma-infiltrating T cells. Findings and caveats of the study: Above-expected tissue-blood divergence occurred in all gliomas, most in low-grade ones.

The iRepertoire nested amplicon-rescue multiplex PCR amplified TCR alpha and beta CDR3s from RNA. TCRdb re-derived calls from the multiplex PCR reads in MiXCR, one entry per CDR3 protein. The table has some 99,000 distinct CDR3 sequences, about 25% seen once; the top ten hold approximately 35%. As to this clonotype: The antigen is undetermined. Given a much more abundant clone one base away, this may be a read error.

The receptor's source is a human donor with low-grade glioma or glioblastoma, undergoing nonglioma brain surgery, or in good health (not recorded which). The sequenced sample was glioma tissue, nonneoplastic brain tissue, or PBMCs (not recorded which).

The CDR3 region is CDSSQEGGLGTEAFF. CDR3 in DNA: TGTGACAGCAGCCAGGAAGGCGGGCTTGGCACTGAAGCTTTCTTT. The chain combines TRBV4-2 with TRBJ1-1, with D uncertain. CDR3 size: 15 residues. The germline CDR1 and CDR2 sequences are LGHNA and YNFKEQ.